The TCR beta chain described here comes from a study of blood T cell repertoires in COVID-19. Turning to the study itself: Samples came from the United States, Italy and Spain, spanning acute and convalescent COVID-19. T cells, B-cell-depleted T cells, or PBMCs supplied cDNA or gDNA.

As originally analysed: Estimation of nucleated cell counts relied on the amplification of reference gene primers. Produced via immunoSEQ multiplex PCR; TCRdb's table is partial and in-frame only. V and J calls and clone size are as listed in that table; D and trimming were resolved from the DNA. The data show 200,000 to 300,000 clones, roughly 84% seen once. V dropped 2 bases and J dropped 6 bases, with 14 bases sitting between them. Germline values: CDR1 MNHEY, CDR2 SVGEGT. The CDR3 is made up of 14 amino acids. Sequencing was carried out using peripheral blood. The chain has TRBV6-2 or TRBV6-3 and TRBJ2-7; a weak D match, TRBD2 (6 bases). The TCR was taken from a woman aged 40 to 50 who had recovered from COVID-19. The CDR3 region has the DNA TGTGCCAGCAGTTACAACACTTACGGGGGCGAGCAGTACTTC. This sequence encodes CASSYNTYGGEQYF.